The 26 T cell receptor beta chains given below trace back to one sample, sequenced in a study of T cells in women clearing cervical HPV infection. The method was immunoSEQ multiplex PCR; TCRdb's version includes in-frame clones alone and lacks a portion of them. In total, the table holds approximately 23,000 clones. Material for sequencing was blood buffy coat. The receptors were gathered from a woman aged 18-69 years with a cervical HPV16 infection that either progressed to CIN3+ or cleared (not recorded which).

A note on this clone: The CDR3 is cut off 3 residues early in the read; its end comes from the germline J gene. The chain couples TRBV19 to TRBJ1-2; 8 bases agree with TRBD1. The CDR3 is made up of 16 amino acids. V lost 7 bases and J lost 7; bases outside the gene matches: 17. Germline values: CDR1 LNHDA, CDR2 SQIVND (reference sequence). This CDR3 is CASTPGQGQGGSGYTF. Partial CDR3 DNA: TGTGCCAGTACCCCCGGACAGGGTCAGGGTGGAAGTGGC.

The DNA read from the CDR3 is TGTGCCTGGAGTGTACGGGTTGGACACCCGAACACTGAA. Its protein is CAWSVRVGHPNTE. The CDR3 reads in full as CAWSVRVGHPNTEAFF. The chain links TRBV30 to TRBJ1-1; a weak D match, TRBD1 (5 bases). The read is 3 residues too short to cover the CDR3 end, so that end is filled in from the germline J gene. V lost 0 bases and J lost 1, with 15 bases in between. Germline V gives CDR1 GTSNPN, CDR2 SVGIG (reference sequence). CDR3 length equals 16 residues.

Details on this clone: The missing CDR3 end, 3 residues past where the read stops, is filled in from the germline J gene. This chain joins TRBV30 and TRBJ1-1; no firm D call. Germline CDR1 and CDR2: GTSNPN and SVGIG (reference sequence). The ends were cut back, 0 bases at V and 1 base at J, with 6 bases in the middle. The CDR3 is made up of 13 amino acids. This CDR3 is CAWSVGSNTEAFF. The CDR3 DNA, read in part, is TGTGCCTGGAGTGTAGGGTCGAACACTGAA.

On this clone itself: The read comes to an end 3 residues before the CDR3 does, leaving the germline J gene to fill in the end. The V and J genes are TRBV7-2 and TRBJ2-1; 9 bases line up with TRBD1. Trimming cost V 5 bases and J 5 bases; bases outside gene matches: 7. In germline, CDR1 is SGHTA, CDR2 FQGNSA. The CDR3 spans 15 residues. This CDR3 is CASSPRDRVNNEQFF. Partial CDR3 DNA: TGTGCCAGCAGCCCCCGGGACAGGGTAAACAATGAG.

Concerning this clone: Read data end 3 residues before the CDR3 end; the end is taken from the germline J gene. The chain recombines TRBV5-4 with TRBJ2-1, with 11 nucleotides matching TRBD2. The CDR3 contains 16 residues. V was clipped by 4 bases and J by 4 bases; unmatched bases: 7. Germline V lookup: CDR1 SGHNT, CDR2 YYREEE (reference sequence). The sequenced CDR3 bases are TGTGCCAGCAGCAACAGACTAGCGGGAAATTACAATGAG. It is translated as CASSNRLAGNYNE. The entire CDR3 protein reads CASSNRLAGNYNEQFF. The full variable domain, rest sourced from reference TRBV5-4 and TRBJ2-1, is ETGVTQSPTHLIKTRGQQVTLRCSSQSGHNTVSWYQQALGQGPQFIFQYYREEENGRGNFPPRFSGLQFPNYSSELNVNALELDDSALYLCASSNRLAGNYNEQFFGPGTRLTVL.

Worth noting for this clone: The read terminates 3 residues ahead of where the CDR3 ends, so the germline J gene completes it. The chain uses TRBV18 and TRBJ2-7, with a possible D match to TRBD1 (6 bases). The CDR3 loop spans 12 amino acids. V was trimmed by 8 bases and J by 2 bases, leaving 10 bases between them. Germline assignment: CDR1 KGHSH and CDR2 LQKENI. The CDR3 bases that were read are TGTGCCAGCCGTGGACAGACCTACGAG. Protein: CASRGQTYE. The whole CDR3 reads CASRGQTYEQYF.

As concerns this clone: The read finishes 3 residues shy of the CDR3 end, and the germline J gene is used to complete it. The chain has TRBV20-1 and TRBJ2-5; a possible D gene is TRBD1 (6 bases). The CDR3 is 15 residues long. Germline V CDR1 and CDR2: DFQATT, SNEGSKA (reference sequence). V shed 3 bases and J shed 4 bases, with 18 bases lying between them. The DNA read from the CDR3 is TGCAGTGCTAGTCCCTCGACAGGAGTTAGAGAGACC. Residues: CSASPSTGVRET. The CDR3 in full is CSASPSTGVRETQYF.

CDR3 DNA (partial): TGCAGTGCTTCTAGGGGGCGAAATACG. It encodes CSASRGRNT. The entire CDR3 is CSASRGRNTQYF. The J gene is TRBJ2-3, the V gene TRBV20-1, with 7 bases matching TRBD1. The CDR3 is cut off 3 residues early in the read; its end comes from the germline J gene. From germline, CDR1 is DFQATT and CDR2 SNEGSKA (reference sequence). J gave up 7 bases and V 5 bases, and 6 bases lay outside the gene matches. CDR3 length: 12 residues.

Concerning this clone itself: The sequenced fragment ends 3 residues before the CDR3 boundary, so the rest is inferred from the germline J gene. The chain uses TRBV30 and TRBJ1-4; 7 bases agree with TRBD1. With 1 base clipped from V and 0 bases from J, the junction kept 2 bases outside the gene matches. Germline V gives CDR1 GTSNPN, CDR2 SVGIG (reference sequence). The CDR3 is made up of 15 amino acids. This CDR3 is CAWSGDSPTNEKLFF. The DNA read from the CDR3 is TGTGCCTGGAGTGGGGACAGTCCAACTAATGAAAAA.

In the case of this clone: The missing CDR3 end, 3 residues past where the read stops, is filled in from the germline J gene. V gene TRBV19 combines with J gene TRBJ1-3, with D possibly TRBD1 on 6 matching bases. The germline V gene has CDR1 LNHDA and CDR2 SQIVND (reference sequence). V lost 4 bases and J lost 0, with 16 bases in between. There are 17 residues in the CDR3. The sequenced CDR3 bases are TGTGCCAGTAGTACCCACAGGGATCCGGGCTCTGGAAACACC. This translates into CASSTHRDPGSGNT. In full, the CDR3 reads CASSTHRDPGSGNTIYF.

Worth noting for this clone: The read halts 3 residues ahead of the CDR3 end, with the missing end drawn from the germline J gene. The rearrangement uses TRBV20-1 and TRBJ2-1; 7 bases are shared with TRBD1. This CDR3 contains 16 residues. CDR1 is DFQATT, CDR2 SNEGSKA, per germline (reference sequence). V lost 0 bases to trimming and J lost 4 bases; unmatched junction nucleotides: 9. CDR3 amino acids: CSARDPRTGFYNEQFF. The covered CDR3 bases are TGCAGTGCTAGAGATCCACGGACAGGATTTTACAATGAG.

Note on this clone: The read is 3 residues too short to cover the CDR3 end, so that end is filled in from the germline J gene. The chain carries TRBV5-1 and TRBJ2-4; the D is unclear. With 0 bases removed from V and 0 bases from J, the gap between germline ends came to 10 bases. The CDR3 is made up of 16 amino acids. Per germline, CDR1 SGHRS and CDR2 YFSETQ. The CDR3 spells CASSLGVDLAKNIQYF. Incomplete CDR3 DNA: TGCGCCAGCAGCTTGGGTGTCGACTTAGCCAAAAACATT.

Worth noting for this clone: The missing CDR3 end, 3 residues past where the read stops, is filled in from the germline J gene. The chain combines TRBV5-1 with TRBJ2-3; 7 nucleotides align to TRBD1. V shed 5 bases and J 0 bases; nucleotides not matched to a gene: 6. The CDR3 length is 15 residues. Looked up from germline, CDR1 is SGHRS and CDR2 is YFSETQ. The part of the CDR3 DNA that was read is TGCGCCAGCAGGAAGAACAGGGGTAGCACAGATACG. Protein: CASRKNRGSTDT. The CDR3 in full is CASRKNRGSTDTQYF.

CDR3 region: CASSESPGIGTGELFF. The CDR3 DNA, read in part, is TGTGCCAGCAGTGAATCCCCAGGAATAGGAACCGGGGAG. This chain joins TRBV6-1 and TRBJ2-2; D remains ambiguous. The CDR3 extends 3 residues past the end of the read, so its final part is completed from the germline J gene. The CDR3 loop spans 16 amino acids. CDR1 MNHNS and CDR2 SASEGT come from the germline V gene. The germline V and J ends were trimmed by 2 bases and 5 bases, with 15 bases remaining between them.

With respect to this clone: The read ends 3 residues before the CDR3 terminus; that terminus is restored from the germline J gene. The rearrangement links TRBV30 to TRBJ1-2; 8 nucleotides align to TRBD1. V lost 3 bases, J lost 5 bases, and 8 bases stayed unmatched. CDR3 length equals 14 residues. Germline V CDR1 and CDR2: GTSNPN, SVGIG (reference sequence). The covered CDR3 bases are TGTGCCTGGAGGTGGGGCAGGGGGCTTTATGGC. Encoded protein: CAWRWGRGLYG. The whole CDR3 protein reads CAWRWGRGLYGYTF. The variable domain in full, with the rest retrieved from reference TRBV30 and TRBJ1-2, is SQTIHQWPATLVQPVGSPLSLECTVEGTSNPNLYWYRQAAGRGLQLLFYSVGIGQISSEVPQNLSASRPQDRQFILSSKKLLLSDSGFYLCAWRWGRGLYGYTFGSGTRLTVV.

Turning to this clone: The CDR3 end is not reached by the read, which stops 3 residues before it; the germline J gene fills it in. The rearrangement joins TRBV2 to TRBJ1-1; perhaps TRBD1 as D (5 bases). The V and J ends lost 7 bases and 5 bases respectively, with 17 bases between them. CDR3 length: 14 residues. The germline CDR1 and CDR2 sequences are SNHLY and FYNNEI. Incomplete CDR3 DNA: TGTGCCAGCACGTCGGGGGTTCTTTATACTGAA. The encoded protein is CASTSGVLYTE. The whole CDR3 region reads CASTSGVLYTEAFF.

Concerning this clone itself: The read halts 3 residues ahead of the CDR3 end, with the missing end drawn from the germline J gene. This chain links TRBV4-2 with TRBJ2-3; the match to TRBD1 covers 10 bases. This CDR3 region has 15 residues. The V gene end was trimmed by 5 bases and the J gene end by 4 bases; junction bases not matched to a gene: 6. The germline gives CDR1 LGHNA, CDR2 YNFKEQ. The covered CDR3 bases are TGTGCCAGCAGCGAGGGACAGGGGAACGCAGATACG. It translates to CASSEGQGNADT. The whole CDR3 reads CASSEGQGNADTQYF.

This clone counts as medium-sized by frequency. The CDR3 extends 3 residues past the end of the read, so its final part is completed from the germline J gene. The J gene is TRBJ2-2, the V gene TRBV18; D gene ambiguous. V dropped 8 bases and J dropped 1 base, with 11 bases sitting between them. This CDR3 is built from 14 residues. Per germline, CDR1 KGHSH and CDR2 LQKENI. The CDR3 is CASPAGENTGELFF. The sequenced part of the CDR3 DNA is TGTGCCAGCCCGGCAGGAGAGAACACCGGGGAG.

In regard to this clone: The sequenced fragment ends 3 residues before the CDR3 boundary, so the rest is inferred from the germline J gene. V and J are TRBV3-1 (or the pseudogene TRBV3-2) and TRBJ2-3, with 10 bases lining up with TRBD2. Germline V gives CDR1 LGHDT, CDR2 YNNKEL (reference sequence). Trimming removed 0 bases from V and 5 bases from J; junction bases left unmatched: 11. The CDR3 has 18 residues. Incomplete CDR3 DNA: TGTGCCAGCAGCCAAGATCTGGCTAGCGGGAGTCCTCTAGATACG. Its translation is CASSQDLASGSPLDT. In full, the CDR3 is CASSQDLASGSPLDTQYF.

A note on this clone: The missing CDR3 end, 3 residues past where the read stops, is filled in from the germline J gene. The V and J genes are TRBV7-7 and TRBJ2-5; TRBD1 aligns across 8 bases. Germline V lookup: CDR1 SSHAT, CDR2 FNYEAQ (reference sequence). The CDR3 spans 14 residues. With 4 bases clipped from V and 4 bases from J, the junction kept 5 bases outside the gene matches. The CDR3 here is CASSSDRGRETQYF. Incomplete CDR3 DNA: TGTGCCAGCAGCTCAGACAGGGGTCGAGAGACC.

Regarding this clone: The observed sequence ends 3 residues before the CDR3 terminus, with the missing tail filled in from the germline J gene. This chain uses TRBV5-1 with TRBJ2-3, with 8 bases matching TRBD1. V was clipped by 0 bases and J by 3 bases; unmatched bases: 9. CDR1 and CDR2 (germline): SGHRS, YFSETQ. The length of the CDR3 is 17 residues. CDR3 sequence: CASSLGAGGLDTDTQYF. CDR3 DNA, as far as it was read: TGCGCCAGCAGCTTGGGTGCAGGGGGCCTGGATACAGATACG. The full variable domain, completed using reference TRBV5-1 and TRBJ2-3, is KAGVTQTPRYLIKTRGQQVTLSCSPISGHRSVSWYQQTPGQGLQFLFEYFSETQRNKGNFPGRFSGRQFSNSRSEMNVSTLELGDSALYLCASSLGAGGLDTDTQYFGPGTRLTVL.

As to this clone: The read gets to within 3 residues of the CDR3 end, and the germline J gene fills in the rest. V usage is TRBV19 and J usage is TRBJ1-6, with D perhaps TRBD1 (6 bases). Trimming removed 5 bases at V and 2 bases at J, with 13 bases between. The germline gives CDR1 LNHDA, CDR2 SQIVND (reference sequence). The CDR3 covers 16 residues. The part of the CDR3 DNA that was read is TGTGCCAGTAGTTCTCACAGGGTGACCTATAATTCACCC. This codes for CASSSHRVTYNSP. The whole CDR3 reads CASSSHRVTYNSPLHF.

A note on this clone: The read finishes 3 residues shy of the CDR3 end, and the germline J gene is used to complete it. The chain joins TRBV20-1 to TRBJ2-7, with 8 bases aligning to TRBD1. The CDR3 spans 14 residues. V shed 6 bases, J shed 3 bases, and the junction held 10 bases outside the gene matches. From germline, CDR1 is DFQATT and CDR2 SNEGSKA (reference sequence). The CDR3 bases that were read are TGCAGTGCCCGGGACAGGTTGAAGATCTACGAG. Translation gives CSARDRLKIYE. The entire CDR3 protein is CSARDRLKIYEQYF.

For this clone: The read is 3 residues too short to cover the CDR3 end, so that end is filled in from the germline J gene. The chain recombines TRBV7-6 with TRBJ2-1; D is uncertain. The germline V and J ends were trimmed by 6 bases and 6 bases, with 9 bases remaining between them. CDR3 length: 12 residues. CDR1 SGHVS and CDR2 FNYEAQ come from the germline V gene. The CDR3 protein is CASRSLSNEQFF. The part of the CDR3 DNA that was read is TGTGCCAGCAGATCCCTTAGCAATGAG. Full variable domain (rest looked up from reference TRBV7-6 and TRBJ2-1): GAGVSQSPRYKVTKRGQDVALRCDPISGHVSLYWYRQALGQGPEFLTYFNYEAQQDKSGLPNDRFSAERPEGSISTLTIQRTEQRDSAMYRCASRSLSNEQFFGPGTRLTVL.

Comments on this clone: Read sequence stops 3 residues before the CDR3 end, and the germline J gene provides the missing end. This rearrangement joins TRBV30 to TRBJ1-1; D is possibly TRBD1 (5 bases). Between the trimmed V and J ends, which lost 5 bases and 1 base, there was a span of 11 bases. This CDR3 is built from 13 residues. The germline gives CDR1 GTSNPN, CDR2 SVGIG (reference sequence). The CDR3 is CAWLRAWNTEAFF. Partial CDR3 DNA: TGTGCCTGGCTCAGGGCTTGGAACACTGAA.

Points on this clone: The CDR3 end lies 3 residues beyond the end of the read and is filled in from the germline J gene. J is TRBJ1-1 and V is TRBV20-1, with no clear D. From germline, CDR1 is DFQATT and CDR2 SNEGSKA (reference sequence). There are 11 residues in the CDR3. Trimming shortened V by 3 bases and J by 3 bases, and 5 bases separated the two germline ends. The CDR3 sequence: CSASRDTEAFF. The sequenced CDR3 bases are TGCAGTGCTAGTAGGGACACTGAA.